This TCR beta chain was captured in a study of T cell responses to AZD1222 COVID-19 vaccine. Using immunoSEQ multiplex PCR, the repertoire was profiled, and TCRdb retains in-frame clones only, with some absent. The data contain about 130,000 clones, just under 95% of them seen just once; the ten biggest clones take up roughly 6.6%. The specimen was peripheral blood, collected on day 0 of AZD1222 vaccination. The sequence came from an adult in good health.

The CDR3 coding sequence is TGTGCCAGCAGCTTAACGCCCTCCTACGAGCAGTACTTC. This gives the protein CASSLTPSYEQYF. This sequence joins TRBV7-3 and TRBJ2-7; D gene unclear. CDR1 SGHTA and CDR2 FQGTGA come from the germline V gene. CDR3 length: 13 residues. V was clipped by 0 bases and J by 0 bases, with 3 bases between them.